The source of this T cell receptor beta chain is a study of vaccination and CD4 T cells after COVID-19. Oncomine TCR Beta short-read sequencing was applied to DNA from cultured CD4+ T cells. Each CDR3 protein gets one entry after TCRdb re-called the PCR reads with MiXCR. Of 13,000 to 15,000 distinct CDR3 sequences in the sample, around 30% were seen once. V lost 7 bases, J lost 5 bases, and 11 bases stayed unmatched. Germline-derived CDR1 and CDR2 are KGHDR and SFDVKD. The CDR3 sequence is 15 residues long. This clonotype was seen more than once but under ten times. Antigen unknown. Treatment in this sample: approximately nine-day PBMC culture with coronavirus spike peptide pools or control peptides (ViraFEST assay).

This chain uses TRBV24-1 with TRBJ2-5; 8 bases agree with TRBD1. The clonotype originates from a human donor with COVID-19. The specimen was cultured CD4+ T cells from blood. CDR3 protein: CATSPHRGVWETQYF. The CDR3, as DNA: TGTGCCACCAGCCCCCACAGGGGGGTTTGGGAGACCCAGTACTTC.